Following are 10 T cell receptor beta chains from one sample sequenced in a study of cytomegalovirus exposure and HLA in healthy donors. 60 Vbeta and 13 Jbeta primers were used in PCR. The table came from immunoSEQ multiplex PCR; TCRdb's copy has only in-frame clones and leaves some out. The table includes 110,000 to 150,000 clones, just over 70% detected once. Sequencing used PBMCs. The receptors stem from a woman aged 25 to 39 in good health and CMV-seronegative.

The V gene is TRBV5-6, the J gene TRBJ2-1; TRBD2 might be the D (5 bases). The V and J ends lost 0 bases and 9 bases respectively, with 16 bases between them. The CDR3 covers 15 residues. Germline loops: CDR1 SGHDT, CDR2 YYEEEE. For the CDR3, the DNA is TGTGCCAGCAGCTTGGCTTCCAGCGGATGGTCTGAGCAGTTCTTC. It translates to CASSLASSGWSEQFF.

The rearrangement uses TRBV28 and TRBJ2-5, with D possibly matching TRBD2 (7 bases). The V end lost 3 bases, the J end lost 5 bases, and 10 bases lay between the germline ends. The CDR3 extends over 13 amino acids. Germline lookup yields CDR1 MDHEN and CDR2 SYDVKM. CDR3 residues: CASSFGGQETQYF. The CDR3, as DNA: TGTGCCAGCAGTTTCGGGGGGCAGGAGACCCAGTACTTC.

The V and J genes are TRBV4-1 and TRBJ1-3, with 10 bases aligning to TRBD1. The CDR3 has 15 amino acids. The germline CDR1 and CDR2 sequences are MGHRA and YSYEKL. Trimming took 0 bases from V and 6 from J; bases not matched to a gene: 2. In nucleotides, the CDR3 is TGCGCCAGCAGCCAAGAAGGGACAGGGGCAAACACCATATATTTT. Its translation: CASSQEGTGANTIYF.

This clone was counted between two and nine times. The chain couples TRBV5-1 to TRBJ2-5, with D possibly TRBD2 on 6 matching bases. V was cut by 4 bases and J by 2 bases, with 12 bases left in between. The germline V gene has CDR1 SGHRS and CDR2 YFSETQ. This CDR3 is built from 14 residues. The CDR3 bases are TGCGCCAGCAGCGTCCGTGGGGGGCAAGAGACCCAGTACTTC. It translates to CASSVRGGQETQYF.

This chain uses TRBV6-1 with TRBJ2-7; 7 bases match TRBD2. CDR1 and CDR2 from the germline V gene are MNHNS and SASEGT. V was clipped by 4 bases and J by 7 bases; unmatched bases: 7. The CDR3 length is 13 residues. The CDR3 nucleotides read TGTGCCAGCAGTGTGGGGCGGGAGTATGAGCAGTACTTC. Protein product: CASSVGREYEQYF.

The CDR3 DNA is TGTGCCTGCGGGAGGACTAACACCGGGGAGCTGTTTTTT. Its translation is CACGRTNTGELFF. The chain carries TRBV28 and TRBJ2-2, with 8 bases aligning to TRBD2. CDR1 and CDR2 (germline): MDHEN, SYDVKM. V lost 11 bases and J lost 2; bases outside the gene matches: 4. This CDR3 comprises 13 residues. Filled out from reference TRBV28 and TRBJ2-2, the complete variable domain reads DVKVTQSSRYLVKRTGEKVFLECVQDMDHENMFWYRQDPGLGLRLIYFSYDVKMKEKGDIPEGYSVSREKKERFSLILESASTNQTSMYLCACGRTNTGELFFGEGSRLTVL.

The V gene is TRBV29-1, the J gene TRBJ2-1; D gene uncertain. Germline V gives CDR1 SQVTM, CDR2 ANQGSEA. CDR3 size: 12 residues. V dropped 7 bases and J dropped 9 bases, with 16 bases sitting between them. The CDR3 protein is CSATSLTLEQFF. CDR3 coding DNA: TGCAGCGCCACGTCCCTAACTCTTGAGCAGTTCTTC.

V and J are TRBV5-6 and TRBJ2-7; maybe TRBD1 (6 bases). Germline V gene sequence: CDR1 SGHDT, CDR2 YYEEEE. The V end was cut by 0 bases, the J end by 1 base, with 8 bases between. This CDR3 region has 14 residues. Here the CDR3 reads CASSLEDRSYEQYF. CDR3 bases: TGTGCCAGCAGCTTGGAGGACAGATCCTACGAGCAGTACTTC.

The chain is built from TRBV28 and TRBJ2-3, with D perhaps TRBD2 (5 bases). Germline assignment: CDR1 MDHEN and CDR2 SYDVKM. The CDR3 covers 10 residues. Trimming left V 9 bases short and J 4 bases short, with 5 bases between. As DNA, the CDR3 is TGTGCCAGTAGCGCAGATACGCAGTATTTT. Translated: CASSADTQYF.

This clone was observed a single time. The chain is built from TRBV28 and TRBJ2-6; D is undetermined. Trimming cost V 2 bases and J 4 bases, with 9 bases left between them. This CDR3 comprises 15 residues. Looked up from germline, CDR1 is MDHEN and CDR2 is SYDVKM. CDR3 in amino acids: CASSLTGRGANVLTF. The CDR3 coding sequence is TGTGCCAGCAGTTTAACGGGTCGGGGGGCCAACGTCCTGACTTTC.